The sequence of this T cell receptor (beta chain) was determined in a study of early T cells in non-severe SARS-CoV-2 infection. Study-level background: RNA in bulk from unsorted whole blood was sequenced, and chains were unpaired.

Study-wide findings and caveats: Lookups in VDJdb leaned toward anti-spike CD8 responses and missed private and CD4 specificities.

Individual cDNA molecules each received unique molecular identifiers attached to them. TCRdb ran MiXCR on the 5' RACE reads and lists one entry per CDR3 protein. The sample contains around 79,000 distinct CDR3 sequences, around 10% of which appear only once. V gave up 7 bases and J gave up 5 bases, with 23 bases separating them. The CDR3 extends over 16 amino acids. CDR1 and CDR2 from the germline V gene are MNHEY and SVGEGT. This clonotype was observed at least ten times. The target antigen is unknown. This clonotype was obtained from an adult who was a healthcare worker with PCR-confirmed SARS-CoV-2 infection or an uninfected control (not recorded which). V gene TRBV6-2 or TRBV6-3 combines with J gene TRBJ2-5, with D hard to call. This material consisted of whole blood, taken at baseline. CDR3: CASTPLGTAVGETQYF. The CDR3 DNA reads TGTGCCAGCACCCCCCTCGGAACTGCCGTGGGGGAGACCCAGTACTTC.